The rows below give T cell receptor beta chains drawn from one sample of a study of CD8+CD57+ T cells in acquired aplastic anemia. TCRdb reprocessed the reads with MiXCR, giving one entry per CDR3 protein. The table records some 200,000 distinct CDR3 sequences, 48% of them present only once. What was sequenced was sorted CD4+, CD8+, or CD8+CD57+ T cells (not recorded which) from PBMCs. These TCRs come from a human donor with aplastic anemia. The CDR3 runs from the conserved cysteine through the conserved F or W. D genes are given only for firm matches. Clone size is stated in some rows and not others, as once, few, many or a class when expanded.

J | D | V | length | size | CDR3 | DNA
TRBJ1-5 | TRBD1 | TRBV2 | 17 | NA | CASTGSGGPTDNQPQHF | TGTGCCAGCACCGGGTCAGGGGGCCCAACCGACAATCAGCCCCAGCATTTT
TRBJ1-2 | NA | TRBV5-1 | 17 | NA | CASSLAGPGVGDYGYTF | TGCGCCAGCAGCTTGGCCGGCCCGGGGGTTGGAGACTATGGCTACACCTTC
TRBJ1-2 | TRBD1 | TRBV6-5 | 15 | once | CASSYSWDRADGYTF | TGTGCCAGCAGTTACTCTTGGGACAGGGCGGATGGCTACACCTTC
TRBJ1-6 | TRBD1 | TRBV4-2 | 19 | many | CASSQIRWQGASQDSPLHF | TGTGCCAGCAGCCAAATCCGGTGGCAGGGGGCTTCTCAGGATTCACCCCTCCACTTT
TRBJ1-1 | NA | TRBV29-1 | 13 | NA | CSVRQVLNTEAFF | TGCAGCGTTAGACAGGTTCTGAACACTGAAGCTTTCTTT
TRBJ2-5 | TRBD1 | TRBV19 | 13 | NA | CASSEPGGYTQYF | TGTGCCAGTAGTGAACCAGGGGGCTACACCCAGTACTTC
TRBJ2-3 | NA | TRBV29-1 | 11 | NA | CSVEGVGTQYF | TGCAGCGTTGAGGGGGTGGGTACGCAGTATTTT
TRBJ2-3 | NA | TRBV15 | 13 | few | CATSRQATDTQYF | TGTGCCACCAGCAGACAGGCAACCGATACGCAGTATTTT
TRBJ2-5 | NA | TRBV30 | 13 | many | CAWSGGPQETQYF | TGTGCCTGGAGTGGGGGGCCCCAAGAGACCCAGTACTTC
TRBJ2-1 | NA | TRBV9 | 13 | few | CASSGRQYNEQFF | TGTGCCAGCAGCGGTAGACAGTACAATGAGCAGTTCTTC
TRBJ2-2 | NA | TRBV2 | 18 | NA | CASSEPNQGRSSTGELFF | TGTGCCAGCAGTGAACCCAACCAGGGACGGTCGAGCACCGGGGAGCTGTTTTTT
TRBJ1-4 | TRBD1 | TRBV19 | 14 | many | CASSTWTGQAKLFF | TGTGCCAGTAGTACCTGGACAGGACAGGCAAAACTGTTTTTT
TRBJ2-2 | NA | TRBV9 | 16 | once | CASSVGVAANTGELFF | TGTGCCAGCAGCGTAGGGGTCGCGGCTAACACCGGGGAGCTGTTTTTT
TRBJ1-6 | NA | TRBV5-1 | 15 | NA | CASSLGASYNSPLHF | TGCGCCAGCAGCCTCGGAGCGTCCTATAATTCACCCCTCCACTTT
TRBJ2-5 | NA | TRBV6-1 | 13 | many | CATATVRQETQYF | TGTGCCACCGCGACGGTAAGACAAGAGACCCAGTACTTC
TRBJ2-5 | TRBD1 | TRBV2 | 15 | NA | CASSVTGVYQETQYF | TGTGCCAGCAGTGTGACAGGGGTCTACCAAGAGACCCAGTACTTC
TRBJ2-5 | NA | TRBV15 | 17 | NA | CATSRSPKRWGEETQYF | TGTGCCACCAGCAGATCCCCGAAGAGGTGGGGGGAAGAGACCCAGTACTTC
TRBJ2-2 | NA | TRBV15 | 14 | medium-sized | CATRIRQSTGELFF | TGTGCCACCAGAATCCGACAGTCCACCGGGGAGCTGTTTTTT
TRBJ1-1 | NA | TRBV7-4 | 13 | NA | CASSLPGATEAFF | TGTGCCAGCAGTTTACCGGGGGCCACTGAAGCTTTCTTT
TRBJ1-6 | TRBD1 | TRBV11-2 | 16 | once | CASSYSGQAGNSPLHF | TGTGCCAGCAGTTACTCGGGACAGGCCGGTAATTCACCCCTCCACTTT
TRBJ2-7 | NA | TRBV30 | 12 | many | CAWSQGSYEQYF | TGTGCCTGGAGTCAAGGTTCTTACGAGCAGTACTTC
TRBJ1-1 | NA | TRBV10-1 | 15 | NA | CASSDLGQLNTEAFF | TGCGCCAGCAGTGACCTGGGTCAGCTAAACACTGAAGCTTTCTTT
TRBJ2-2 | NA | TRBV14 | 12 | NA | CASSRVSGELFF | TGTGCCAGCAGCCGCGTCTCTGGGGAGCTGTTTTTT
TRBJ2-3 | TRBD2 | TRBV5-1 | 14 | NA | CASNPAGGTDTQYF | TGCGCCAGCAACCCAGCGGGAGGCACAGATACGCAGTACTTT
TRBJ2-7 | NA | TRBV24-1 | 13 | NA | CATSDTDGYEQYF | TGTGCCACCAGTGACACGGACGGCTACGAGCAGTACTTC
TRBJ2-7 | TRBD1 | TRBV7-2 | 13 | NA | CASRTGATYEQYF | TGTGCCAGTAGGACAGGGGCAACCTACGAGCAGTACTTC
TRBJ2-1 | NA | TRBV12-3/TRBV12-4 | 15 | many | CASTSRGSSYNEQFF | TGTGCCAGCACCTCCAGGGGAAGCTCCTACAATGAGCAGTTCTTC
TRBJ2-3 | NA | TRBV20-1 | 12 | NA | CSMAPSTDTQYF | TGCAGCATGGCTCCTTCCACAGATACGCAGTATTTT
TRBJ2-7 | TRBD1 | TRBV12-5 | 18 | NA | CASGPPGTGVPEAYEQYF | TGTGCTAGTGGCCCCCCAGGGACAGGGGTTCCCGAGGCCTACGAGCAGTACTTC
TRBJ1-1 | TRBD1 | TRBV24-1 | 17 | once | CATSDRTGRGGRTEAFF | TGTGCCACCAGTGATAGGACAGGTCGGGGGGGACGCACTGAAGCTTTCTTT
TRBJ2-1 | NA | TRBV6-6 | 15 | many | CASSYERPSRDEQFF | TGTGCCAGCAGTTACGAGCGACCCAGTAGGGATGAGCAGTTCTTC
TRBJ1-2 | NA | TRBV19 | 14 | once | CASSIRDTYYGYTF | TGTGCCAGTAGTATACGGGACACCTACTATGGCTACACCTTC
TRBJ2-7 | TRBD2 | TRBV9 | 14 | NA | CASSVGLVSYEQYF | TGTGCCAGCAGCGTGGGACTAGTATCCTACGAGCAGTACTTC
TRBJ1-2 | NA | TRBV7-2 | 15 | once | CASSLGLSRAGGYTF | TGTGCCAGCAGCTTAGGGCTGTCCAGGGCCGGTGGCTACACCTTC
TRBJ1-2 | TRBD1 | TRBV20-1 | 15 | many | CSARDRGQGAHGYTF | TGCAGTGCTAGAGATCGCGGACAGGGGGCTCATGGCTACACCTTC
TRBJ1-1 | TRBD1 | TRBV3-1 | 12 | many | CASSHGQAEAFF | TGTGCCAGCAGCCACGGACAGGCCGAAGCTTTCTTT
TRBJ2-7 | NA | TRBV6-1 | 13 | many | CASSPYRAPPPYF | TGTGCCAGCAGCCCTTACCGGGCCCCACCTCCGTACTTC
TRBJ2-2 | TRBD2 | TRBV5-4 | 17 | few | CASSFFYGGSGGGELFF | TGTGCCAGCAGCTTCTTCTACGGCGGGAGTGGTGGCGGGGAGCTGTTTTTT
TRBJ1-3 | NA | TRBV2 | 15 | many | CASSEQRSSGNTIYF | TGTGCCAGCAGTGAACAGCGAAGCTCTGGAAACACCATATATTTT
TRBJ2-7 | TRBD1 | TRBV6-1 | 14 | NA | CASSTTGLAYEQYF | TGTGCCAGCAGTACGACAGGGTTGGCCTACGAGCAGTACTTC
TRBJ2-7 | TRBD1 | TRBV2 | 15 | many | CASSAGTGVSYEQYF | TGCGCCAGCAGCGCCGGGACAGGGGTCTCCTACGAGCAGTACTTC
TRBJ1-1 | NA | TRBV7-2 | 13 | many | CASTDSINTEAFF | TGTGCCTCAACGGACAGCATAAACACTGAAGCTTTCTTT
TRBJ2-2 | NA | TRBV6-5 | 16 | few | CASSYSGSFSTGELFF | TGTGCCAGCAGTTACTCGGGCAGCTTCAGCACCGGGGAGCTGTTTTTT
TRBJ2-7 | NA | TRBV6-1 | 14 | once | CATWAGYTSYEQYF | TGTGCCACCTGGGCGGGATATACCTCCTACGAGCAGTACTTC
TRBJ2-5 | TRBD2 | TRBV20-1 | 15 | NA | CSASALAGGEETQYF | TGCAGTGCTAGTGCTCTAGCGGGAGGTGAAGAGACCCAGTACTTC
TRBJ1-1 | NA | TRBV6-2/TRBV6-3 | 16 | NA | CASSYGFGTEGTEAFF | TGTGCCAGCAGTTACGGGTTCGGGACCGAGGGCACTGAAGCTTTCTTT
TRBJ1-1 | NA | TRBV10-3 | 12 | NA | CAISDVTDEAFF | TGTGCCATCAGTGACGTGACGGATGAAGCTTTCTTT
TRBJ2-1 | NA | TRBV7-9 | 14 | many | CASSLGVSYNEQFF | TGTGCCAGCAGCTTAGGAGTCTCCTACAATGAGCAGTTCTTC
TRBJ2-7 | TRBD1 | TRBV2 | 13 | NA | CASRRTGGNEQYF | TGTGCCAGCAGACGGACAGGGGGGAACGAGCAGTACTTC
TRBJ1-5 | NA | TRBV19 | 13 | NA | CATDKRGEQPQHF | TGTGCCACCGACAAGCGGGGAGAACAGCCCCAGCATTTT
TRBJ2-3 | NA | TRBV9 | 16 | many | CASSVGSSNFPDTQYF | TGTGCCAGCAGCGTCGGCTCTAGCAATTTTCCAGATACGCAGTATTTT
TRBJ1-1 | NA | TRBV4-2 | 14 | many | CASSRLVGADEAFF | TGTGCCAGCAGCCGGTTGGTGGGCGCGGATGAAGCTTTCTTT
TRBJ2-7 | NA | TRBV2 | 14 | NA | CASSKGQSQDEQYF | TGTGCCAGCAGTAAAGGACAGTCACAGGACGAGCAGTACTTC
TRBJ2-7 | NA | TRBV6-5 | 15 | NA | CASSYSSDRTYEQYF | TGTGCCAGCAGTTACTCTTCGGACAGAACCTACGAGCAGTACTTC
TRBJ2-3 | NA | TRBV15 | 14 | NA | CATSRVGSTDTQYF | TGTGCCACCAGCAGAGTAGGTAGCACAGATACGCAGTATTTT
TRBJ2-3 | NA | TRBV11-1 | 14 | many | CASSPPVSTDTQYF | TGTGCCAGCAGCCCCCCAGTTAGCACAGATACGCAGTATTTT